The rows below give T cell receptor beta chains drawn from one sample of a study of blood T cell repertoires in COVID-19. Some clones are missing from TCRdb's copy, which holds only in-frame ones; the method was immunoSEQ multiplex PCR. The sample shows 59,000 or so clones, 79% of them seen only once. Input material: peripheral blood. The receptors originated from a man between 60 and 75 years old with acute or convalescent COVID-19. Both conserved end residues are part of each CDR3. Each record gives: D gene, J gene, V gene, clone size, CDR3 DNA, CDR3 protein. A D gene is named only where the DNA matches it firmly. Expanded clones get a size class; other rows say once, few or many, or leave the size out.

d_call: .; j_call: TRBJ2-1; v_call: TRBV7-8; clone_size: once; cdr3_nt: TGTGCCAGCAGCTTAGGGGCGAGGGGGAATGAGCAGTTCTTC; cdr3_aa: CASSLGARGNEQFF
d_call: .; j_call: TRBJ1-2; v_call: TRBV28; clone_size: .; cdr3_nt: TGTGCCAGCAATGGGCCGACCCCCCTCTTC; cdr3_aa: CASNGPTPLF
d_call: .; j_call: TRBJ2-2; v_call: TRBV19; clone_size: .; cdr3_nt: TGTGCCAGTAGCTCAATCTTCCGGGTCCCAGGGGAGCTGTTTTTT; cdr3_aa: CASSSIFRVPGELFF
d_call: .; j_call: TRBJ2-7; v_call: TRBV24-1; clone_size: .; cdr3_nt: TGTGCCACCAGTGATATAGACATGGCGGGCATGGAGCAGTACTTC; cdr3_aa: CATSDIDMAGMEQYF
d_call: .; j_call: TRBJ2-5; v_call: TRBV5-8; clone_size: .; cdr3_nt: TGTGCCAGCAGCTTGTATATGGGGACGGGGGAAGAGACCCAGTACTTC; cdr3_aa: CASSLYMGTGEETQYF
d_call: TRBD1; j_call: TRBJ2-5; v_call: TRBV27; clone_size: once; cdr3_nt: TGTGCCAGCAGTAAGGGACAGGGCGAGACCCAGTACTTC; cdr3_aa: CASSKGQGETQYF
d_call: .; j_call: TRBJ2-5; v_call: TRBV12-3/TRBV12-4; clone_size: .; cdr3_nt: TGTGCCAGCAGTTTCTCCAGGGTTGGGCCCCAGTACTTC; cdr3_aa: CASSFSRVGPQYF
d_call: .; j_call: TRBJ2-1; v_call: TRBV5-1; clone_size: .; cdr3_nt: TGCGCCAGCAGCTTTGGTAGACACCACAATGAGCAGTTCTTC; cdr3_aa: CASSFGRHHNEQFF
d_call: .; j_call: TRBJ1-1; v_call: TRBV28; clone_size: .; cdr3_nt: TGTGCCAGCAGCAACACCTCGGGAGTCGACACTGAAGCTTTCTTT; cdr3_aa: CASSNTSGVDTEAFF
d_call: TRBD1; j_call: TRBJ2-3; v_call: TRBV6-5; clone_size: few; cdr3_nt: TGTGCCAGCAGTTACCTCCGGACAGGGACAACAGATACGCAGTATTTT; cdr3_aa: CASSYLRTGTTDTQYF
d_call: TRBD2; j_call: TRBJ2-7; v_call: TRBV27; clone_size: once; cdr3_nt: TGTGCCAGCAGTCCGGGACTAACGGGAGTATCATCCTACGAGCAGTACTTC; cdr3_aa: CASSPGLTGVSSYEQYF
d_call: .; j_call: TRBJ2-1; v_call: TRBV4-3; clone_size: .; cdr3_nt: TGCGCCAGCAGCCACAGGACTGGCGCCTACAATGAGCAGTTCTTC; cdr3_aa: CASSHRTGAYNEQFF
d_call: .; j_call: TRBJ2-1; v_call: TRBV28; clone_size: .; cdr3_nt: TGTGCCAGCGGGGGGACAGCCTACAATGAGCAGTTCTTC; cdr3_aa: CASGGTAYNEQFF
d_call: .; j_call: TRBJ2-3; v_call: TRBV27; clone_size: .; cdr3_nt: TGTGCCAGCAGTCCCCGGGAGACAGATACGCAGTATTTT; cdr3_aa: CASSPRETDTQYF
d_call: .; j_call: TRBJ2-2; v_call: TRBV21-1; clone_size: many; cdr3_nt: TGTGCCAGCAGCAACGGGGACAGGGGGCTCACCGGGGAGCTGTTTTTT; cdr3_aa: CASSNGDRGLTGELFF
d_call: TRBD2; j_call: TRBJ2-3; v_call: TRBV9; clone_size: .; cdr3_nt: TGTGCCAGCAGCGTGACTAGCGGCTACACAGATACGCAGTATTTT; cdr3_aa: CASSVTSGYTDTQYF
d_call: .; j_call: TRBJ1-5; v_call: TRBV28; clone_size: .; cdr3_nt: TGTGCCAGCAGTCTGCCAGGGAACGGCAATCAGCCCCAGCATTTT; cdr3_aa: CASSLPGNGNQPQHF
d_call: TRBD2; j_call: TRBJ2-2; v_call: TRBV13; clone_size: few; cdr3_nt: TGTGCCAGCAGCCGAGGACTAGCGGGAGGGGACACCGGGGAGCTGTTTTTT; cdr3_aa: CASSRGLAGGDTGELFF
d_call: .; j_call: TRBJ1-4; v_call: TRBV19; clone_size: once; cdr3_nt: TGTGCCAGTAGTATTCGGACTAATGAAAAACTGTTTTTT; cdr3_aa: CASSIRTNEKLFF
d_call: TRBD2; j_call: TRBJ2-7; v_call: TRBV29-1; clone_size: .; cdr3_nt: TGCAGCGTCCTCCCGACTAGCGGGAGGGCCTACGAGCAGTACTTC; cdr3_aa: CSVLPTSGRAYEQYF
d_call: .; j_call: TRBJ1-5; v_call: TRBV12-3/TRBV12-4; clone_size: .; cdr3_nt: TGTGCCAGCAGTCTAACATCAGGTCAGCCCCAGCATTTT; cdr3_aa: CASSLTSGQPQHF
d_call: .; j_call: TRBJ2-2; v_call: TRBV12-3/TRBV12-4; clone_size: .; cdr3_nt: TGTGCCAGCAGTTTAATACCGGTTAGGGAGCTGTTTTTT; cdr3_aa: CASSLIPVRELFF
d_call: .; j_call: TRBJ1-4; v_call: TRBV15; clone_size: few; cdr3_nt: TGTGCCACCAGCAGAGCTCTCGACAGCAAGCCAACTAATGAAAAACTGTTTTTT; cdr3_aa: CATSRALDSKPTNEKLFF
d_call: TRBD1; j_call: TRBJ2-7; v_call: TRBV20-1; clone_size: .; cdr3_nt: TGCAGTGCCAGGACAGGGTACGAGCAGTACTTC; cdr3_aa: CSARTGYEQYF
d_call: .; j_call: TRBJ1-1; v_call: TRBV28; clone_size: .; cdr3_nt: TGTGCCAGCAGTTTATTCGGGGAGCTGCGGACTGAAGCTTTCTTT; cdr3_aa: CASSLFGELRTEAFF
d_call: .; j_call: TRBJ1-2; v_call: TRBV6-5; clone_size: .; cdr3_nt: TGTGCCAGCAGTTACAGGCGGAAAGACTATGGCTACACCTTC; cdr3_aa: CASSYRRKDYGYTF
d_call: TRBD2; j_call: TRBJ2-7; v_call: TRBV4-2; clone_size: .; cdr3_nt: TGTGCCAGCAGCCAAGAAACAAGCGGGGGGTGGGACTACGAGCAGTACTTC; cdr3_aa: CASSQETSGGWDYEQYF
d_call: .; j_call: TRBJ1-1; v_call: TRBV6-2/TRBV6-3; clone_size: .; cdr3_nt: TGTGCCAGCAGTTACGAGGGCACTGAAGCTTTCTTT; cdr3_aa: CASSYEGTEAFF
d_call: TRBD1; j_call: TRBJ1-4; v_call: TRBV6-5; clone_size: .; cdr3_nt: TGTGCCAGCGGAAACAGGGGGCGAAAACTGTTTTTT; cdr3_aa: CASGNRGRKLFF
d_call: .; j_call: TRBJ1-1; v_call: TRBV18; clone_size: few; cdr3_nt: TGTGCCAGCTCAACCGACAAGAACACTGAAGCTTTCTTT; cdr3_aa: CASSTDKNTEAFF
d_call: .; j_call: TRBJ2-3; v_call: TRBV7-2; clone_size: once; cdr3_nt: TGTGCCAGCAGCTTATTGGGCCTTAGCACAGATACGCAGTATTTT; cdr3_aa: CASSLLGLSTDTQYF
d_call: TRBD1; j_call: TRBJ2-7; v_call: TRBV6-2/TRBV6-3; clone_size: .; cdr3_nt: TGTGCCAGCAGTTCCTCGGGGACAGGAGCCTACGAGCAGTACTTC; cdr3_aa: CASSSSGTGAYEQYF
d_call: .; j_call: TRBJ1-5; v_call: TRBV28; clone_size: .; cdr3_nt: TGTGCCAGCAGTTTACCCGATGCGGGCAATCAGCCCCAGCATTTT; cdr3_aa: CASSLPDAGNQPQHF
d_call: TRBD1; j_call: TRBJ2-7; v_call: TRBV7-2; clone_size: .; cdr3_nt: TGTGCCAGCAGCTTAGAGGCAGGGGGAGACTACGAGCAGTACTTC; cdr3_aa: CASSLEAGGDYEQYF
d_call: TRBD1; j_call: TRBJ2-7; v_call: TRBV6-5; clone_size: once; cdr3_nt: TGTGCCAGCAGTACCATGGACAGGGGGGAGCAGTACTTC; cdr3_aa: CASSTMDRGEQYF
d_call: TRBD1; j_call: TRBJ2-7; v_call: TRBV5-4; clone_size: .; cdr3_nt: TGTGCCAGCAGCTCGGGGACAGTGTCCCGCGAGCAGTACTTC; cdr3_aa: CASSSGTVSREQYF
d_call: .; j_call: TRBJ2-3; v_call: TRBV18; clone_size: .; cdr3_nt: TGTGCCAGCTCACCCTTTGACAACACAGATACGCAGTATTTT; cdr3_aa: CASSPFDNTDTQYF
d_call: TRBD2; j_call: TRBJ2-5; v_call: TRBV2; clone_size: .; cdr3_nt: TGTGCCAGCTTTGGGGGACTAGCGGGAGGGACCCAGTACTTC; cdr3_aa: CASFGGLAGGTQYF
d_call: TRBD2; j_call: TRBJ2-5; v_call: TRBV11-1; clone_size: .; cdr3_nt: TGTGCCAGCAGCTTAGCGCCTAGCGGGGAGACCCAGTACTTC; cdr3_aa: CASSLAPSGETQYF
d_call: .; j_call: TRBJ2-3; v_call: TRBV18; clone_size: .; cdr3_nt: TGTGCCAGCTCACCGGAGGGAATAACGGATACGCAGTATTTT; cdr3_aa: CASSPEGITDTQYF
d_call: .; j_call: TRBJ1-5; v_call: TRBV27; clone_size: .; cdr3_nt: TGTGCCAGTTCCGGACGGGGGTCTTTCAATCAGCCCCAGCATTTT; cdr3_aa: CASSGRGSFNQPQHF
d_call: .; j_call: TRBJ2-7; v_call: TRBV10-3; clone_size: few; cdr3_nt: TGTGCCATCAGTGAGATTAGAGGCCGAAGCTCCTACGAGCAGTACTTC; cdr3_aa: CAISEIRGRSSYEQYF